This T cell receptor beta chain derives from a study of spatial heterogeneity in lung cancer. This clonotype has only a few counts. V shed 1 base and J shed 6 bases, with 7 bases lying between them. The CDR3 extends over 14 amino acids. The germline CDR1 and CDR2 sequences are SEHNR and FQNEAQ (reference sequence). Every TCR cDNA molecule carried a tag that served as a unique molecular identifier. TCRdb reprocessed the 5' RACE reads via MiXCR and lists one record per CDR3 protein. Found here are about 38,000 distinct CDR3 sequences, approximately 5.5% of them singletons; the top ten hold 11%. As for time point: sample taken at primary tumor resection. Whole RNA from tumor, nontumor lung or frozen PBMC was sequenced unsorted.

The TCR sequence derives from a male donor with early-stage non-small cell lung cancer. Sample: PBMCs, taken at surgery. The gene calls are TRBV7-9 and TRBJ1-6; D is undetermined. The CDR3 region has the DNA TGTGCCAGCAGCTTAGAGGGCCGTAATTCACCCCTCCACTTT. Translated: CASSLEGRNSPLHF.